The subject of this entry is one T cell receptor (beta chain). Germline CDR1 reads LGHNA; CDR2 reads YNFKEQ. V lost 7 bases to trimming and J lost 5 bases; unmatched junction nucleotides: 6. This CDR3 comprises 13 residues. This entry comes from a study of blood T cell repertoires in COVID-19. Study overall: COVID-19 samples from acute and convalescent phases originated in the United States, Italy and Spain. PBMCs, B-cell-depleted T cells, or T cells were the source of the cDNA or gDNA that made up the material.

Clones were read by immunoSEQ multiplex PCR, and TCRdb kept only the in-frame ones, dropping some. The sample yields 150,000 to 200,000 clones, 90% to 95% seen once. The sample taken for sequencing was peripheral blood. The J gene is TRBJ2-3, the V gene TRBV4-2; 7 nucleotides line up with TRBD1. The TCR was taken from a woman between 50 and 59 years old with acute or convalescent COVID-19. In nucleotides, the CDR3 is TGTGCCAGCACGACAGGGCTGGGAGATACGCAGTATTTT. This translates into CASTTGLGDTQYF.